What follows are 25 T cell receptor beta chains derived from one specimen sequenced in a study of blood T cell repertoires in COVID-19. Sequenced by immunoSEQ multiplex PCR; TCRdb stores in-frame clones only, minus some. The table lists some 40,000 clones, approximately 86% of them singletons. Specimen: peripheral blood. The source is a woman of 80 years or more with acute or convalescent COVID-19.

The chain joins TRBV3-1 (or the pseudogene TRBV3-2) to TRBJ2-7, with unresolved D. CDR1 is LGHDT and CDR2 is YNNKEL in the germline V gene (reference sequence). V lost 2 bases to trimming and J lost 3 bases, with 11 bases between them. The CDR3 loop spans 14 amino acids. CDR3 region: CASSQYGLNYEQYF. The CDR3 DNA reads TGTGCCAGCAGCCAATACGGGTTAAACTACGAGCAGTACTTC.

The chain uses TRBV19 and TRBJ1-2; maybe TRBD1 (6 bases). V lost 8 bases to trimming and J lost 5 bases, with 15 bases between them. CDR3 length equals 13 residues. The germline V gene encodes CDR1 LNHDA and CDR2 SQIVND (reference sequence). This CDR3 reads CASHRDRRYGYTF. The CDR3 DNA is TGTGCCAGTCACAGGGACCGTCGTTATGGCTACACCTTC.

This clone was seen more than once but under ten times. The chain employs TRBV6-5 and TRBJ2-1; TRBD2 aligns across 14 bases. This CDR3 comprises 15 residues. Germline CDR1 is MNHEY and CDR2 is SVGAGI. V was pared by 8 bases and J by 6 bases, with 6 bases of the junction left unmatched. In DNA form, the CDR3 reads TGTGCCAGCGGGGGACTAGCGGGAGTATCCAATGAGCAGTTCTTC. Translation: CASGGLAGVSNEQFF.

The chain joins TRBV18 to TRBJ1-1; 8 bases are shared with TRBD1. Germline lookup yields CDR1 KGHSH and CDR2 LQKENI. The CDR3 is 15 amino acids. With V trimmed by 9 bases and J by 2 bases, 11 bases remained unmatched. The CDR3 region is CASRLQGVTNTEAFF. The CDR3 DNA sequence: TGTGCCAGTCGTCTACAGGGGGTGACTAACACTGAAGCTTTCTTT. The complete variable domain, with remaining parts taken from reference TRBV18 and TRBJ1-1, reads NAGVMQNPRHLVRRRGQEARLRCSPMKGHSHVYWYRQLPEEGLKFMVYLQKENIIDESGMPKERFSAEFPKEGPSILRIQQVVRGDSAAYFCASRLQGVTNTEAFFGQGTRLTVV.

A few counts support this clone. The V gene is TRBV5-4, the J gene TRBJ2-1, with 9 bases aligning to TRBD2. There are 14 residues in the CDR3. Germline V gene lookup returns CDR1 SGHNT and CDR2 YYREEE (reference sequence). Trimming at V came to 0 bases and at J to 6 bases, leaving 1 base not matched to a gene. DNA for the CDR3: TGTGCCAGCAGCTTGGAACTAGCGGGCAATGAGCAGTTCTTC. Amino acid sequence: CASSLELAGNEQFF. The full variable domain, rest sourced from reference TRBV5-4 and TRBJ2-1, is ETGVTQSPTHLIKTRGQQVTLRCSSQSGHNTVSWYQQALGQGPQFIFQYYREEENGRGNFPPRFSGLQFPNYSSELNVNALELDDSALYLCASSLELAGNEQFFGPGTRLTVL.

The chain recombines TRBV11-2 with TRBJ2-7, with D uncertain. V was shortened by 5 bases and J by 6 bases, with 5 bases between the two germline ends. This CDR3 comprises 10 residues. Germline V lookup: CDR1 SGHAT, CDR2 FQNNGV. The CDR3 bases are TGTGCCAGCAGCGGAGTCGAGCAGTACTTC. Translated, it gives CASSGVEQYF.

This clone occurred once. The chain carries TRBV4-2 and TRBJ2-1; perhaps TRBD2 as D (6 bases). CDR3 length: 15 residues. From germline, CDR1 is LGHNA and CDR2 YNFKEQ. The V and J ends lost 4 bases and 3 bases respectively, with 13 bases between them. In DNA, the CDR3 is TGTGCCAGCAGCCGCCCAAGGGAGGTCTACAATGAGCAGTTCTTC. Translating it yields CASSRPREVYNEQFF.

The rearrangement links TRBV14 to TRBJ2-1; D is uncertain. Deletions cut 1 base from V and 4 bases from J, with 8 bases between. Germline V gene data show CDR1 as SGHDN and CDR2 as FVKESK. This CDR3 comprises 14 residues. Here the CDR3 DNA reads TGTGCCAGCAGCCAAGTCATGACTTACAATGAGCAGTTCTTC. Translation: CASSQVMTYNEQFF.

The chain is built from TRBV12-3 or TRBV12-4 and TRBJ2-5; 7 nucleotides agree with TRBD2. V shed 6 bases and J 3 bases; nucleotides not matched to a gene: 4. The CDR3 covers 13 residues. CDR3 DNA: TGTGCCAGCAGCTTGGGGACTAAAGAGACCCAGTACTTC. Protein sequence: CASSLGTKETQYF.

The chain uses TRBV5-1 and TRBJ2-2, with TRBD1 matching 11 bases. Germline V gives CDR1 SGHRS, CDR2 YFSETQ. CDR3 size: 16 residues. J was trimmed by 4 bases and V by 5 bases; bases with no gene match: 7. The DNA of the CDR3 is TGCGCCAGCAGTGCCGGACAGGGGGCGCCCACCGGGGAGCTGTTTTTT. Translating it yields CASSAGQGAPTGELFF.

The CDR3 protein is CAWSVQGANTGELFF. DNA of the CDR3: TGTGCCTGGAGTGTACAAGGAGCGAACACCGGGGAGCTGTTTTTT. This rearrangement joins TRBV30 to TRBJ2-2; unclear D gene. V shed 0 bases and J shed 0 bases, with 8 bases lying between them. Germline CDR1 is GTSNPN and CDR2 is SVGIG (reference sequence). The CDR3 has 15 amino acids.

This clone was seen only a few times. V and J are TRBV2 and TRBJ2-3, with 13 bases matching TRBD2. In germline, CDR1 is SNHLY, CDR2 FYNNEI. With 7 bases clipped from V and 1 base from J, the junction kept 5 bases outside the gene matches. This CDR3 comprises 16 residues. The CDR3 nucleotides are TGTGCCAGCACGTGGGGACTAGCGGGACGCACAGATACGCAGTATTTT. Translating it yields CASTWGLAGRTDTQYF. Drawing the rest from reference TRBV2 and TRBJ2-3, the complete variable domain is EPEVTQTPSHQVTQMGQEVILRCVPISNHLYFYWYRQILGQKVEFLVSFYNNEISEKSEIFDDQFSVERPDGSNFTLKIRSTKLEDSAMYFCASTWGLAGRTDTQYFGPGTRLTVL.

The V and J genes are TRBV9 and TRBJ1-4; TRBD1 matches 7 bases. The junction had 10 bases not matched to a gene; V was cut back by 4 bases and J by 7 bases. This CDR3 contains 15 residues. CDR1 is SGDLS, CDR2 YYNGEE, per germline. CDR3 coding DNA: TGTGCCAGCAGCCCCCGACAGGGTCAAACTGAAAAACTGTTTTTT. Protein sequence: CASSPRQGQTEKLFF.

The genes are TRBV5-4 and TRBJ2-2; D might be TRBD1 (5 bases). The CDR3 spans 16 residues. In germline, CDR1 is SGHNT, CDR2 YYREEE (reference sequence). With 0 bases removed from V and 4 bases from J, the gap between germline ends came to 13 bases. The CDR3 nucleotides are TGTGCCAGCAGCTTGGACCAGGGTGGTATCACCGGGGAGCTGTTTTTT. It translates to CASSLDQGGITGELFF.

The chain is built from TRBV18 and TRBJ2-5; D may be TRBD2 (6 bases). The germline V gene encodes CDR1 KGHSH and CDR2 LQKENI. This CDR3 contains 15 residues. The germline V and J ends were trimmed by 2 bases and 5 bases, with 15 bases remaining between them. The CDR3 region is CASSPRRGTEETQYF. CDR3 coding DNA: TGTGCCAGCTCACCAAGACGCGGGACGGAGGAGACCCAGTACTTC. Based on the CDR3 plus reference TRBV18 and TRBJ2-5, the full variable domain is NAGVMQNPRHLVRRRGQEARLRCSPMKGHSHVYWYRQLPEEGLKFMVYLQKENIIDESGMPKERFSAEFPKEGPSILRIQQVVRGDSAAYFCASSPRRGTEETQYFGPGTRLLVL.

The chain combines TRBV14 with TRBJ2-5; 8 positions match TRBD2. The V gene end was trimmed by 6 bases and the J gene end by 0 bases; junction bases not matched to a gene: 12. The V gene's germline CDR1 is SGHDN and CDR2 FVKESK. The CDR3 is 17 residues long. CDR3 DNA sequence: TGTGCCAGCAGTCCAAGACCAACGGGAGGGCACCAAGAGACCCAGTACTTC. This translates into CASSPRPTGGHQETQYF.

The V gene is TRBV6-5, the J gene TRBJ2-1; D is possibly TRBD1 (6 bases). Trimming removed 2 bases from V and 4 bases from J, with 6 bases in between. This CDR3 is 13 amino acids long. CDR1 MNHEY and CDR2 SVGAGI come from the germline V gene. The CDR3 here is CASSYGTYNEQFF. CDR3 in DNA: TGTGCCAGCAGTTACGGGACATACAATGAGCAGTTCTTC.

The chain carries TRBV5-1 and TRBJ1-1, with 8 bases identical to TRBD1. Unmatched junction bases numbered 7, after V lost 4 bases and J lost 5 bases. The germline V gene has CDR1 SGHRS and CDR2 YFSETQ. CDR3 length: 14 residues. The CDR3 spells CASSLQGAPTEAFF. CDR3 bases: TGCGCCAGCAGCCTGCAGGGGGCGCCGACTGAAGCTTTCTTT.

The chain employs TRBV19 and TRBJ1-5; 7 bases are shared with TRBD1. V shed 1 base and J 3 bases; nucleotides not matched to a gene: 15. Germline-derived CDR1 and CDR2 are LNHDA and SQIVND (reference sequence). The CDR3 is made up of 19 amino acids. The CDR3 region is CASSIGPIYRGSDNQPQHF. CDR3 bases: TGTGCCAGTAGTATAGGTCCAATCTACAGGGGAAGTGACAATCAGCCCCAGCATTTT.

The chain joins TRBV4-1 to TRBJ2-3; 8 positions agree with TRBD1. The CDR3 is 15 residues long. Germline values: CDR1 MGHRA, CDR2 YSYEKL. Trimming removed 0 bases from V and 5 bases from J; junction bases left unmatched: 4. CDR3 in amino acids: CASSQDQDRVDTQYF. The CDR3 nucleotides are TGCGCCAGCAGCCAAGATCAGGACAGGGTAGATACGCAGTATTTT.

V is TRBV30 and J is TRBJ1-2; a weak D match, TRBD1 (6 bases). From germline, CDR1 is GTSNPN and CDR2 SVGIG (reference sequence). This CDR3 has 13 amino acids. Trimming pared 2 bases from V and 5 bases from J, leaving 12 bases between. CDR3 loop: CAWSQQGGYGYTF. CDR3 nucleotide sequence: TGTGCCTGGAGTCAACAGGGCGGGTATGGCTACACCTTC. Full variable domain (outside the CDR3, taken from reference TRBV30 and TRBJ1-2): SQTIHQWPATLVQPVGSPLSLECTVEGTSNPNLYWYRQAAGRGLQLLFYSVGIGQISSEVPQNLSASRPQDRQFILSSKKLLLSDSGFYLCAWSQQGGYGYTFGSGTRLTVV.

This rearrangement joins TRBV6-5 to TRBJ2-2; TRBD2 aligns across 11 bases. The CDR3 extends over 15 amino acids. The germline V gene has CDR1 MNHEY and CDR2 SVGAGI. The J segment lost 6 bases and the V segment lost 5 bases, leaving 5 bases of the junction unmatched. The CDR3 DNA follows: TGTGCCAGCAGTACTAGCGGGAGACAGTCCGGGGAGCTGTTTTTT. Translated, it gives CASSTSGRQSGELFF.

This chain uses TRBV7-8 with TRBJ2-7, with a weak D call TRBD2 (5 bases). Per the germline V gene, CDR1 is SGHVS and CDR2 is FQNEAQ. CDR3 size: 13 residues. V was cut by 0 bases and J by 7 bases, with 10 bases left in between. The DNA of the CDR3 is TGTGCCAGCAGCTTAGCTGGCACGGGGGAGCAGTACTTC. Its protein is CASSLAGTGEQYF.

The chain links TRBV5-5 to TRBJ1-4; 7 bases fit TRBD1. Germline-derived CDR1 and CDR2 are SGHKS and YYEKEE (reference sequence). V lost 2 bases and J lost 4; bases outside the gene matches: 5. The CDR3 consists of 15 residues. The CDR3: CASSLWTGFNEKLFF. The CDR3, as DNA: TGTGCCAGCAGCTTATGGACAGGATTTAATGAAAAACTGTTTTTT.

This chain links TRBV30 with TRBJ1-3; D uncertain. V gave up 1 base and J gave up 4 bases, with 8 bases separating them. This CDR3 has 13 residues. In germline, CDR1 is GTSNPN, CDR2 SVGIG (reference sequence). CDR3 residues: CAWSGVGGNTIYF. The CDR3 coding sequence is TGTGCCTGGAGTGGCGTCGGGGGAAACACCATATATTTT.